This TCR beta chain stems from a study of CD8+ T cells in alopecia areata. Study-wide points: TCRs were shared less clearly across patients than in mice, possibly for HLA-related reasons. Higher clonality than in normal scalp was seen in lesional scalp, especially alopecia totalis/universalis.

Sorting of CD4+ and CD8+ T cells was performed on PBMCs. The V and J ends lost 6 bases and 0 bases, in that order; junction bases with no gene match: 9. Germline V gene lookup returns CDR1 SQVTM and CDR2 ANQGSEA. CDR3 length: 16 amino acids. cDNA reverse transcribed from extracted RNA served as the sequencing template. Assay used: immunoSEQ multiplex PCR; TCRdb lists only in-frame clones, some missing. The table includes more than 100,000 clones, approximately 60% detected once. In regard to this clone: Its target is not known.

The rearrangement links TRBV29-1 to TRBJ2-2; 8 bases align to TRBD2. The specimen was CD4+ T cells sorted from blood. This clonotype was sampled from a human donor in good health. The chain's CDR3 is CSVAYSGTSNTGELFF. CDR3 in DNA: TGCAGCGTCGCCTATAGCGGGACGTCGAACACCGGGGAGCTGTTTTTT.